Listed below are T cell receptor beta chains from one sample, sequenced in a study of blood T cell repertoires in COVID-19. The repertoire was sequenced with immunoSEQ multiplex PCR; TCRdb's copy has only in-frame clones and lacks some. There are 200,000 or so clones in the sample; 65% to 85% occur only once, and roughly 7% lies in the top ten. The sample was PBMCs or T cells enriched from blood (not recorded which). These receptors were taken from a man aged 35-49 years who had recovered from COVID-19. CDR3s include the opening cysteine and the closing phenylalanine or tryptophan. Fields, in order: J gene, D gene, V gene, clone size, CDR3 protein, CDR3 DNA. D genes are given only for firm matches. Size is stated for part of the rows, as once, few or many counts, or as a class when the clone is expanded.

TRBJ1-1 | . | TRBV11-2 | . | CASSPDRFTEAFF | TGTGCCAGCAGCCCCGACAGGTTTACTGAAGCTTTCTTT
TRBJ2-1 | TRBD2 | TRBV11-3 | . | CASSLGSSSGASYNEQFF | TGTGCCAGCAGCTTAGGAAGTTCTAGCGGGGCCTCATACAATGAGCAGTTCTTC
TRBJ1-1 | . | TRBV19 | few | CASSIGGTGVEAFF | TGTGCCAGTAGTATAGGTGGGACGGGGGTTGAAGCTTTCTTT
TRBJ2-5 | . | TRBV18 | . | CASSPRGRNQETQYF | TGTGCCAGCTCACCACGAGGCCGCAACCAAGAGACCCAGTACTTC
TRBJ2-5 | TRBD1 | TRBV4-1 | once | CASSLNPGQGDKETQYF | TGCGCCAGCAGCCTTAATCCGGGACAGGGGGATAAGGAGACCCAGTACTTC
TRBJ1-1 | . | TRBV29-1 | . | CSIRSFAAGVEAFF | TGCAGCATTCGTAGTTTCGCGGCTGGCGTTGAAGCTTTCTTT
TRBJ2-2 | . | TRBV11-2 | . | CASSLGTLSTGELFF | TGTGCCAGCAGCTTAGGGACTCTCTCCACCGGGGAGCTGTTTTTT
TRBJ1-4 | . | TRBV28 | . | CASTQGGGRNEKLFF | TGTGCCAGCACCCAAGGCGGCGGTCGTAATGAAAAACTGTTTTTT
TRBJ1-2 | . | TRBV27 | . | CASSPTFGREDGYTF | TGTGCCAGCAGTCCCACCTTCGGTCGGGAGGATGGCTACACCTTC
TRBJ1-3 | TRBD1 | TRBV7-9 | . | CAMKDTGTGSGNTIYF | TGTGCCATGAAAGATACCGGGACAGGGTCTGGAAACACCATATATTTT
TRBJ1-1 | TRBD1 | TRBV7-2 | few | CASSFTNWDRGEGTEAFF | TGTGCCAGCAGCTTTACCAACTGGGACAGGGGAGAGGGCACTGAAGCTTTCTTT
TRBJ1-1 | . | TRBV6-4 | . | CASSDFYRAEAFF | TGTGCCAGCAGTGACTTTTACCGGGCTGAAGCTTTCTTT
TRBJ1-1 | TRBD1 | TRBV9 | once | CASTPGQGNTEAFF | TGTGCCAGCACTCCGGGACAGGGGAACACTGAAGCTTTCTTT
TRBJ1-1 | TRBD1 | TRBV6-1 | few | CASSERTGNNF | TGTGCCAGCAGTGAACGGACAGGGAACAATTTT
TRBJ1-2 | . | TRBV2 | . | CASRGGGYGYTF | TGTGCCAGCAGGGGGGGTGGCTATGGCTACACCTTC
TRBJ1-1 | . | TRBV5-1 | . | CASSSGDSGTEAFF | TGCGCCAGCAGCTCCGGTGATTCAGGCACTGAAGCTTTCTTT